These 17 T cell receptor beta chains were all obtained from the same sample, sequenced in a study of T cell clonotyping in hematopoietic cell transplantation. Measured with immunoSEQ multiplex PCR; TCRdb has only the in-frame clones, and not every one. The data contain some 30,000 clones, around 90% of them singletons. Source: PBMCs, taken 100 days after allogeneic stem cell transplant. The receptor set was obtained from a female patient between 50 and 59 years old who had an allogeneic stem cell transplant from a related donor, so the T cells may come from the graft donor. Some clones in this sample may be carry-over from other donors' samples.

V gene TRBV19 combines with J gene TRBJ2-7, with unresolved D. Germline-derived CDR1 and CDR2 are LNHDA and SQIVND (reference sequence). CDR3 length: 15 residues. Trimming shortened V by 0 bases and J by 3 bases, and 12 bases separated the two germline ends. This CDR3 reads CASSIDLRTDYEQYF. Here the CDR3 DNA reads TGTGCCAGTAGTATAGATCTCAGAACAGACTACGAGCAGTACTTC.

This rearrangement joins TRBV12-5 to TRBJ2-3; the match to TRBD2 covers 8 bases. Germline V lookup: CDR1 LGHNT, CDR2 FRNRAP. The trim removed 0 bases at V and 1 base at J, leaving 0 bases unmatched. This CDR3 is 15 amino acids long. CDR3 DNA: TGTGCTAGTGGTTTGGTAGCGGGGGGCACAGATACGCAGTATTTT. Residues: CASGLVAGGTDTQYF.

The V call is TRBV2, the J call TRBJ1-1; D gene uncertain. This CDR3 is 13 amino acids long. The germline V gene encodes CDR1 SNHLY and CDR2 FYNNEI. The V end was cut by 4 bases, the J end by 4 bases, with 10 bases between. CDR3 nucleotides: TGTGCCAGCAGTGTAGAGGATGGCACTGAAGCTTTCTTT. Its protein is CASSVEDGTEAFF.

The chain joins TRBV30 to TRBJ2-2; D not resolved. The germline CDR1 and CDR2 sequences are GTSNPN and SVGIG (reference sequence). The CDR3 is made up of 13 amino acids. The V gene lost 3 bases and the J gene lost 3 bases, with 8 bases spanning the gap. CDR3: CAWREFYTGELFF. The CDR3 coding sequence is TGTGCCTGGAGGGAGTTTTACACCGGGGAGCTGTTTTTT.

The CDR3 DNA is TGTGCCAGCAGCAATCAGGGGGGACGATCATTTCCCGCCTATGGCTACACCTTC. Amino acid sequence: CASSNQGGRSFPAYGYTF. The V call is TRBV5-6, the J call TRBJ1-2; 7 nucleotides align to TRBD1. Trimming at V came to 4 bases and at J to 4 bases, leaving 19 bases not matched to a gene. The germline CDR1 and CDR2 sequences are SGHDT and YYEEEE. CDR3 length equals 18 residues.

The V gene is TRBV6-5, the J gene TRBJ2-5; no clear D gene. The V gene lost 5 bases and the J gene lost 1 base, with 14 bases spanning the gap. Germline assignment: CDR1 MNHEY and CDR2 SVGAGI. The CDR3 sequence is 15 residues long. In nucleotides, the CDR3 is TGTGCCAGCAGTAGGCCCGGTTGGAGCCAAGAGACCCAGTACTTC. Encoded protein: CASSRPGWSQETQYF.

The chain has TRBV18 and TRBJ2-7, with D possibly TRBD2 on 7 matching bases. The CDR3 is 16 amino acids. CDR1 is KGHSH, CDR2 LQKENI, per germline. V lost 1 base to trimming and J lost 0 bases, with 13 bases between them. CDR3 region: CASSPRGGGASYEQYF. The CDR3 nucleotides read TGTGCCAGCTCACCACGGGGAGGGGGGGCCTCCTACGAGCAGTACTTC. Variable domain in full (rest from reference TRBV18 and TRBJ2-7): NAGVMQNPRHLVRRRGQEARLRCSPMKGHSHVYWYRQLPEEGLKFMVYLQKENIIDESGMPKERFSAEFPKEGPSILRIQQVVRGDSAAYFCASSPRGGGASYEQYFGPGTRLTVT.

The J gene is TRBJ2-1, the V gene TRBV4-3, with TRBD2 as a possible D gene (6 bases). The CDR3 has 16 amino acids. Germline-derived CDR1 and CDR2 are LGHNA and YSLEER. With 1 base removed from V and 8 bases from J, the gap between germline ends came to 18 bases. The DNA of the CDR3 is TGCGCCAGCAGCCAAGGGTTTTGGATCTCGGGGGATGAGCAGTTCTTC. Protein: CASSQGFWISGDEQFF.

This sequence joins TRBV9 and TRBJ2-3; possibly TRBD2 for D (7 bases). Germline V lookup: CDR1 SGDLS, CDR2 YYNGEE. The V gene lost 4 bases and the J gene lost 2 bases, with 14 bases spanning the gap. There are 15 residues in the CDR3. CDR3 sequence (DNA): TGTGCCAGCAGCCTCGGGGGGCCATACACAGATACGCAGTATTTT. This codes for CASSLGGPYTDTQYF.

This clone was picked up a small number of times. The gene calls are TRBV2 and TRBJ1-4; D is uncertain. The CDR3 consists of 14 residues. V lost 7 bases, J lost 7 bases, and 16 bases lay in between. Per germline, CDR1 SNHLY and CDR2 FYNNEI. The CDR3 sequence: CASIYGSGSEKLFF. The DNA for the CDR3 is TGTGCCAGCATATACGGATCAGGTTCTGAAAAACTGTTTTTT.

V gene TRBV5-8 combines with J gene TRBJ2-2; 7 bases are a match to TRBD2. This CDR3 is 17 amino acids long. J lost 5 bases, V lost 0 bases, and 10 bases had no gene match. Germline-derived CDR1 and CDR2 are SGHTS and YDEGEE. The CDR3 is CASSLVYAGEGTGELFF. Written as DNA, the CDR3 is TGTGCCAGCAGCTTGGTCTACGCGGGGGAGGGGACCGGGGAGCTGTTTTTT.

This chain uses TRBV5-1 with TRBJ2-3; 9 bases align to TRBD2. Germline V CDR1 and CDR2: SGHRS, YFSETQ. V lost 5 bases, J lost 2 bases, and 6 bases stayed unmatched. The CDR3 spans 15 residues. This CDR3 reads CASRLLAGHTDTQYF. The CDR3 DNA sequence: TGCGCCAGCAGGCTACTAGCGGGTCACACAGATACGCAGTATTTT.

V gene TRBV5-1 combines with J gene TRBJ2-5, with 8 bases that match TRBD1. Germline V lookup: CDR1 SGHRS, CDR2 YFSETQ. Losses at the gene ends were 2 bases for V and 2 bases for J; bases not matched to a gene: 8. This CDR3 is built from 16 residues. CDR3 in amino acids: CASSFAGTGGQETQYF. The CDR3 nucleotides read TGCGCCAGCAGCTTCGCCGGGACAGGTGGGCAAGAGACCCAGTACTTC.

The rearrangement uses TRBV19 and TRBJ1-4; D is ambiguous. Germline CDR1 is LNHDA and CDR2 is SQIVND (reference sequence). V lost 6 bases and J 6 bases, leaving 11 bases between the germline ends. The CDR3 is 13 amino acids. CDR3 coding DNA: TGTGCCAGTAGCTACCGAGGCGATGAAAAACTGTTTTTT. It specifies CASSYRGDEKLFF.

The genes are TRBV5-1 and TRBJ1-1, with no clear D. CDR1 is SGHRS and CDR2 is YFSETQ in the germline V gene. Trimming pared 4 bases from V and 3 bases from J, leaving 10 bases between. The CDR3 has 13 residues. The CDR3: CASSPRSYTEAFF. For the CDR3, the DNA is TGCGCCAGCAGCCCTCGGTCCTACACTGAAGCTTTCTTT.

The chain uses TRBV19 and TRBJ2-7; D possibly corresponds to TRBD2 (5 bases). The CDR3 loop spans 15 amino acids. Germline values: CDR1 LNHDA, CDR2 SQIVND (reference sequence). With 3 bases removed from V and 0 bases from J, the gap between germline ends came to 12 bases. CDR3 DNA: TGTGCCAGTAGTATTGAATATACTAGCTCCTACGAGCAGTACTTC. Its protein is CASSIEYTSSYEQYF. The complete variable domain, with remaining parts taken from reference TRBV19 and TRBJ2-7, reads DGGITQSPKYLFRKEGQNVTLSCEQNLNHDAMYWYRQDPGQGLRLIYYSQIVNDFQKGDIAEGYSVSREKKESFPLTVTSAQKNPTAFYLCASSIEYTSSYEQYFGPGTRLTVT.

This chain uses TRBV6-6 with TRBJ2-5; 7 positions match TRBD2. The junction had 12 bases not matched to a gene; V was cut back by 6 bases and J by 5 bases. Germline CDR1 reads MNHNY; CDR2 reads SVGAGI (reference sequence). CDR3 size: 15 residues. CDR3 protein: CASSTGGGLGETQYF. The CDR3 DNA sequence: TGTGCCAGCAGCACCGGCGGGGGACTGGGGGAGACCCAGTACTTC.